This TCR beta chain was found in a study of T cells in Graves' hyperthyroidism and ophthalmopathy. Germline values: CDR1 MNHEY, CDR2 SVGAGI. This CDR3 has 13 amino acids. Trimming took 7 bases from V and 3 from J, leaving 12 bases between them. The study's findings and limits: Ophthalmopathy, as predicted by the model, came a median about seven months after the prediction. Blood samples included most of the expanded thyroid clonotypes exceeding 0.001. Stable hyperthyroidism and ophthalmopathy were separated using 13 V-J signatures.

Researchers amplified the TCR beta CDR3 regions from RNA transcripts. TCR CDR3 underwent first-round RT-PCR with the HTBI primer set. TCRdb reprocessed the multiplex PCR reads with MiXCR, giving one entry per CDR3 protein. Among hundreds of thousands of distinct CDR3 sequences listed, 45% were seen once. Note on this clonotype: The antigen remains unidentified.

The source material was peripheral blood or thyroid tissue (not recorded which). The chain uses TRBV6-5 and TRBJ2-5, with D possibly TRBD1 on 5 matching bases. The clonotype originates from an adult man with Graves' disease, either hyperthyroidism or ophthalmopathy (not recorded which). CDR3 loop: CASIMTAEETQYF. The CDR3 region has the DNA TGTGCCAGCATAATGACAGCCGAAGAGACCCAGTACTTC.